The clone carrying this T cell receptor beta chain was seen a handful of times. Its matching antigen is unknown. The data were obtained in a study of T-cell memory formation after mild COVID-19. Notes on the study in general: There were some responding clones in pre-infection memory, which suggested that cross-reactive memory had joined.

TCRdb used MiXCR to reprocess the 5' RACE reads, holding one entry per CDR3 protein. Found here are over 130,000 distinct CDR3 sequences, more than 13% of them singletons; the top ten hold about 29%. With 0 bases removed from V and 1 base from J, the gap between germline ends came to 13 bases. CDR1 is MNHEY and CDR2 is SVGAGI in the germline V gene. This CDR3 region has 16 residues. This clonotype originated in an adult woman who had mild COVID-19 (a few samples of this study predate the infection). Cell type and time point are not known. Sequenced material: PBMCs or a T cell subset sorted from them (not recorded which). The chain joins TRBV6-5 to TRBJ2-7; tentatively, D is TRBD1 (5 bases). The CDR3 is CASSYSAGKASYEQYF. CDR3 sequence (DNA): TGTGCCAGCAGTTACTCGGCAGGGAAGGCATCCTACGAGCAGTACTTC.